The T cell receptor (beta chain) under discussion was sequenced for a study of T cells after posttransplantation cyclophosphamide. This table comes from immunoSEQ multiplex PCR, and its TCRdb copy is limited to in-frame clones, with some not included. Of about 22,000 clones in the sample, approximately 97% were seen once. Cells defined as naive were viable CD3+CD4+ or CD3+CD8+ and CCR7+CD45RA+CD45RO-CD95-CD27+CD28+. On the day of bone marrow donation, the related graft donor provided peripheral blood. General observations from the study: TRB overlap between skin or GI tissue T cells and blood was limited. Later post-transplant blood repertoires were often dominated by donor CD8+ memory clones.

The CDR3 sequence is 13 residues long. Germline V gives CDR1 SEHNR, CDR2 FQNEAQ (reference sequence). V was clipped by 3 bases and J by 6 bases, with 9 bases between them. Points on this clone: Its antigen is not identified.

The sequence came from a middle-aged man in good health, CMV-negative, and a related stem cell transplant donor. This rearrangement joins TRBV7-9 to TRBJ2-1; D may be TRBD2 (6 bases). The source material was naive CD4+ T cells sorted from PBMCs. The CDR3 loop is CASSFTGLNEQFF. The CDR3 coding sequence is TGTGCCAGCAGCTTTACGGGACTCAATGAGCAGTTCTTC.